These 30 T cell receptor beta chains share one sample of origin, sequenced in a study of beta chain features in type 1 diabetes. Every isolated RNA sample was fully reverse transcribed, so sequencing captured expressed TCRB transcripts. Method: immunoSEQ multiplex PCR; TCRdb's copy keeps in-frame clones and lacks some. In the table there are 110,000 to 150,000 clones, roughly a tenth of which are singletons. The sequenced sample consisted of central memory CD4+ T cells from blood. These receptors were obtained from a man younger than 30 in good health.

The chain uses TRBV7-9 and TRBJ2-3; D uncertain. V shed 2 bases and J shed 7 bases, with 4 bases lying between them. This CDR3 comprises 11 residues. Looked up from germline, CDR1 is SEHNR and CDR2 is FQNEAQ (reference sequence). The CDR3 is CASSLLYTQYF. CDR3 coding DNA: TGTGCCAGCAGCTTACTGTATACGCAGTATTTT.

There are a few counts of this clone. The chain combines TRBV11-2 with TRBJ2-2; D is ambiguous. The CDR3 spans 13 residues. Trimming removed 5 bases at V and 2 bases at J, with 6 bases between. CDR1 is SGHAT and CDR2 is FQNNGV in the germline V gene. The CDR3 protein is CASSPTNTGELFF. CDR3 in DNA: TGTGCCAGCAGCCCAACTAACACCGGGGAGCTGTTTTTT.

This clone has a handful of counts. The chain combines TRBV7-9 with TRBJ2-3; 7 bases fit TRBD2. The V and J ends lost 5 bases and 1 base, in that order; junction bases with no gene match: 6. Germline V gives CDR1 SEHNR, CDR2 FQNEAQ (reference sequence). The CDR3 has 15 amino acids. CDR3 nucleotides: TGTGCCAGCAGCCCCGAGCTAGCGGGCACAGATACGCAGTATTTT. Protein: CASSPELAGTDTQYF.

The gene calls are TRBV6-5 and TRBJ1-1, with 8 nucleotides matching TRBD1. V was pared by 6 bases and J by 5 bases, with 5 bases of the junction left unmatched. This CDR3 is 13 amino acids long. The germline V gene encodes CDR1 MNHEY and CDR2 SVGAGI. CDR3 sequence (DNA): TGTGCCAGCAGCCCAGGGGGCGGAACTGAAGCTTTCTTT. This codes for CASSPGGGTEAFF.

About this clone: The sample carries other DNA sequences with the same CDR3. The chain has TRBV30 and TRBJ1-5, with 7 bases that match TRBD1. J was trimmed by 5 bases and V by 1 base; bases with no gene match: 2. The CDR3 spans 13 residues. The germline gives CDR1 GTSNPN, CDR2 SVGIG (reference sequence). CDR3 coding DNA: TGTGCCTGGAGTGCCGGGACAGATCAGCCCCAGCATTTT. Encoded protein: CAWSAGTDQPQHF.

This clone has a handful of counts. This chain connects TRBV7-8 to TRBJ2-7; 11 positions agree with TRBD2. The germline gives CDR1 SGHVS, CDR2 FQNEAQ. V lost 5 bases and J lost 0; bases outside the gene matches: 6. This CDR3 has 16 residues. Written as DNA, the CDR3 is TGTGCCAGCAGCGCCGAACTAGCGGGGGTCTCCTACGAGCAGTACTTC. It yields the protein CASSAELAGVSYEQYF.

This clone appeared a few times. The rearrangement uses TRBV9 and TRBJ2-1; 11 bases fit TRBD2. The CDR3 totals 17 residues. CDR1 and CDR2 from the germline V gene are SGDLS and YYNGEE. The V gene end was trimmed by 3 bases and the J gene end by 3 bases; junction bases not matched to a gene: 8. CDR3 residues: CASSALPGTSGYNEQFF. As DNA, the CDR3 is TGTGCCAGCAGCGCCCTCCCCGGGACTAGCGGCTACAATGAGCAGTTCTTC. Full variable domain (outside the CDR3, taken from reference TRBV9 and TRBJ2-1): DSGVTQTPKHLITATGQRVTLRCSPRSGDLSVYWYQQSLDQGLQFLIQYYNGEERAKGNILERFSAQQFPDLHSELNLSSLELGDSALYFCASSALPGTSGYNEQFFGPGTRLTVL.

The chain is built from TRBV30 and TRBJ1-5; D might be TRBD1 (6 bases). The CDR3 covers 13 residues. V dropped 4 bases and J dropped 8 bases, with 15 bases sitting between them. From germline, CDR1 is GTSNPN and CDR2 SVGIG (reference sequence). The CDR3 DNA reads TGTGCCTGGACAGGGACACATGTTGAGCCCCAGCATTTT. Translated, it gives CAWTGTHVEPQHF.

The rearrangement links TRBV6-5 to TRBJ2-2, with 8 nucleotides matching TRBD1. Germline V gene lookup returns CDR1 MNHEY and CDR2 SVGAGI. The CDR3 has 14 amino acids. The V gene end was trimmed by 6 bases and the J gene end by 4 bases; junction bases not matched to a gene: 4. This CDR3 is CASRPGQATGELFF. CDR3 DNA: TGTGCCAGCAGGCCGGGACAGGCCACCGGGGAGCTGTTTTTT.

The V call is TRBV9, the J call TRBJ1-6; tentatively, D is TRBD1 (5 bases). Germline V lookup: CDR1 SGDLS, CDR2 YYNGEE. The V and J ends lost 3 bases and 4 bases respectively, with 8 bases between them. The CDR3 extends over 14 amino acids. CDR3 sequence: CASSADSYNSPLHF. In DNA, the CDR3 is TGTGCCAGCAGCGCCGACAGTTATAATTCACCCCTCCACTTT. The entire variable domain, with the rest obtained from reference TRBV9 and TRBJ1-6, is as follows: DSGVTQTPKHLITATGQRVTLRCSPRSGDLSVYWYQQSLDQGLQFLIQYYNGEERAKGNILERFSAQQFPDLHSELNLSSLELGDSALYFCASSADSYNSPLHFGNGTRLTVT.

This clone has just a few counts. The rearrangement links TRBV7-9 to TRBJ1-2; TRBD1 matches 7 bases. The CDR3 runs 14 residues. Germline assignment: CDR1 SEHNR and CDR2 FQNEAQ (reference sequence). Trimming took 2 bases from V and 2 from J; bases not matched to a gene: 2. CDR3 loop: CASSLTGANYGYTF. The CDR3 nucleotides read TGTGCCAGCAGCTTAACAGGGGCGAACTATGGCTACACCTTC.

The CDR3 sequence: CASSEAGGLYEQYF. The CDR3 DNA sequence: TGTGCCAGCAGTGAAGCGGGGGGACTCTACGAGCAGTACTTC. The chain combines TRBV6-1 with TRBJ2-7; D might be TRBD2 (6 bases). Per the germline V gene, CDR1 is MNHNS and CDR2 is SASEGT. V shed 0 bases and J shed 3 bases, with 9 bases lying between them. The CDR3 length is 14 residues.

This clone showed up just a few times. The rearrangement links TRBV9 to TRBJ1-6, with 9 bases identical to TRBD1. The CDR3 is made up of 15 amino acids. V lost 0 bases to trimming and J lost 10 bases; unmatched junction nucleotides: 5. CDR1 and CDR2 from the germline V gene are SGDLS and YYNGEE. The CDR3 reads CASSVGDRDTSPLHF. CDR3 nucleotides: TGTGCCAGCAGCGTAGGGGACAGGGATACATCACCCCTCCACTTT. Supplemented by reference TRBV9 and TRBJ1-6, the full variable domain reads DSGVTQTPKHLITATGQRVTLRCSPRSGDLSVYWYQQSLDQGLQFLIQYYNGEERAKGNILERFSAQQFPDLHSELNLSSLELGDSALYFCASSVGDRDTSPLHFGNGTRLTVT.

The chain combines TRBV5-1 with TRBJ2-7; weak D call: TRBD2 (5 bases). This CDR3 contains 15 residues. V lost 4 bases, J lost 3 bases, and 17 bases lay in between. Germline loops: CDR1 SGHRS, CDR2 YFSETQ. The CDR3 protein is CASSPTTDRGYEQYF. CDR3 in DNA: TGCGCCAGCAGCCCAACGACCGATCGGGGCTACGAGCAGTACTTC.

This clone has only a few counts. The genes are TRBV7-9 and TRBJ2-3; D remains ambiguous. The CDR3 is 13 residues long. Per germline, CDR1 SEHNR and CDR2 FQNEAQ (reference sequence). V was shortened by 1 base and J by 7 bases, with 9 bases between the two germline ends. CDR3 DNA: TGTGCCAGCAGCTTAGTCTCGCGTAATACGCAGTATTTT. Protein product: CASSLVSRNTQYF.

This clone has only a few counts. V usage is TRBV27 and J usage is TRBJ1-1, with D uncertain. Trimming took off 3 bases at V and 1 base at J, with 9 bases between the two ends. The CDR3 is 14 residues long. The germline CDR1 and CDR2 sequences are MNHEY and SMNVEV (reference sequence). CDR3 nucleotides: TGTGCCAGCAGTTTGGGCAGGCCGAACACTGAAGCTTTCTTT. Protein sequence: CASSLGRPNTEAFF.

The rearrangement uses TRBV2 and TRBJ1-2; D not certain. With 4 bases removed from V and 5 bases from J, the gap between germline ends came to 14 bases. The CDR3 is 14 residues long. The germline V gene encodes CDR1 SNHLY and CDR2 FYNNEI. In DNA, the CDR3 is TGTGCCAGCAGTGTTGCAGGAATCAGTTATGGCTACACCTTC. Residues: CASSVAGISYGYTF.

This clone was found a few times. The chain's CDR3 is CASRTNRGPTTEAFF. The CDR3 nucleotides are TGTGCCAGCAGAACGAACAGGGGGCCGACCACTGAAGCTTTCTTT. This chain joins TRBV27 and TRBJ1-1, with 9 bases aligning to TRBD1. This CDR3 has 15 amino acids. Germline trimming cut 6 bases from V and 4 bases from J; bases unmatched to any gene: 9. Germline CDR1 reads MNHEY; CDR2 reads SMNVEV (reference sequence).

This rearrangement joins TRBV7-9 to TRBJ1-1; D unclear. V was cut by 4 bases and J by 8 bases, with 23 bases left in between. Germline CDR1 SEHNR, CDR2 FQNEAQ (reference sequence). This CDR3 is built from 16 residues. The CDR3 sequence: CASSWVDFDYEKEAFF. The CDR3 nucleotides are TGTGCCAGCAGCTGGGTTGACTTCGACTACGAAAAAGAAGCTTTCTTT.

The CDR3 DNA is TGTGCCAGCAGTGGACAGGCGGCAACTAATGAAAAACTGTTTTTT. Translation: CASSGQAATNEKLFF. The chain couples TRBV5-6 to TRBJ1-4, with 7 nucleotides matching TRBD1. Germline values: CDR1 SGHDT, CDR2 YYEEEE. The J segment lost 0 bases and the V segment lost 5 bases, leaving 4 bases of the junction unmatched. This CDR3 region has 15 residues.

This clone has ten or more counts. The chain combines TRBV13 with TRBJ2-2; D is unresolved. This CDR3 contains 14 residues. V gave up 5 bases and J gave up 2 bases, with 9 bases separating them. Germline V gives CDR1 PRHDT, CDR2 FYEKMQ (reference sequence). In DNA, the CDR3 is TGTGCCAGCAGCACAAGATCAAACACCGGGGAGCTGTTTTTT. It codes for CASSTRSNTGELFF. Full variable domain (outside the CDR3, taken from reference TRBV13 and TRBJ2-2): AAGVIQSPRHLIKEKRETATLKCYPIPRHDTVYWYQQGPGQDPQFLISFYEKMQSDKGSIPDRFSAQQFSDYHSELNMSSLELGDSALYFCASSTRSNTGELFFGEGSRLTVL.

This chain links TRBV2 with TRBJ1-2; 8 nucleotides line up with TRBD1. The V segment lost 0 bases and the J segment 0 bases; nucleotides outside the gene matches: 9. CDR1 is SNHLY and CDR2 is FYNNEI in the germline V gene. The CDR3 contains 18 residues. Here the CDR3 reads CASSEAGQGATTNYGYTF. In DNA form, the CDR3 reads TGTGCCAGCAGTGAAGCTGGGCAGGGGGCAACTACTAACTATGGCTACACCTTC.

This clone turned up a few times. J is TRBJ2-5 and V is TRBV7-9, with D unresolved. Germline assignment: CDR1 SEHNR and CDR2 FQNEAQ (reference sequence). V was pared by 8 bases and J by 5 bases, with 18 bases between. The CDR3 length is 14 residues. In DNA form, the CDR3 reads TGTGCCAGCCGCCCAGGTTTGGGTTTGGAGACCCAGTACTTC. This translates into CASRPGLGLETQYF. The full variable domain, completed using reference TRBV7-9 and TRBJ2-5, is DTGVSQNPRHKITKRGQNVTFRCDPISEHNRLYWYRQTLGQGPEFLTYFQNEAQLEKSRLLSDRFSAERPKGSFSTLEIQRTEQGDSAMYLCASRPGLGLETQYFGPGTRLLVL.

This rearrangement joins TRBV5-6 to TRBJ1-1, with D hard to call. Germline lookup yields CDR1 SGHDT and CDR2 YYEEEE. CDR3 length: 16 amino acids. V was clipped by 1 base and J by 2 bases, with 15 bases between them. The CDR3 DNA is TGTGCCAGCAGCTTGCTCCGGTTACAGAGAAACACTGAAGCTTTCTTT. It codes for CASSLLRLQRNTEAFF.

The chain joins TRBV2 to TRBJ2-7, with 11 positions matching TRBD2. Germline CDR1 and CDR2: SNHLY and FYNNEI. This CDR3 has 16 residues. Trimming took 0 bases from V and 2 from J; bases not matched to a gene: 3. CDR3 residues: CASSEAMTSGTYEQYF. CDR3 DNA sequence: TGTGCCAGCAGTGAAGCAATGACTAGCGGGACCTACGAGCAGTACTTC.

The table lists this clone with a few counts. The chain is built from TRBV4-3 and TRBJ2-6; 7 bases are a match to TRBD2. Germline loops: CDR1 LGHNA, CDR2 YSLEER. V lost 0 bases to trimming and J lost 2 bases; unmatched junction nucleotides: 1. The CDR3 runs 16 residues. The DNA for the CDR3 is TGCGCCAGCAGCCAAGATCGGGGGGCTGGGGCCAACGTCCTGACTTTC. Protein: CASSQDRGAGANVLTF.

This clone was seen ten or more times. V and J are TRBV7-9 and TRBJ1-2; TRBD1 is a possible D gene (5 bases). V was clipped by 0 bases and J by 7 bases, with 12 bases between them. Germline CDR1 SEHNR, CDR2 FQNEAQ (reference sequence). The CDR3 contains 14 residues. In DNA form, the CDR3 reads TGTGCCAGCAGCTTAGCCTACGGGGGAAGTGGCTACACCTTC. It translates to CASSLAYGGSGYTF.

The chain carries TRBV5-6 and TRBJ1-5; perhaps TRBD1 as D (5 bases). The germline V gene encodes CDR1 SGHDT and CDR2 YYEEEE. Trimming pared 1 base from V and 2 bases from J, leaving 10 bases between. There are 15 residues in the CDR3. In DNA form, the CDR3 reads TGTGCCAGCAGCTTGCGGGGGTTAGGCAATCAGCCCCAGCATTTT. As protein: CASSLRGLGNQPQHF.

J is TRBJ2-1 and V is TRBV28; 13 positions match TRBD2. V shed 6 bases and J 4 bases; nucleotides not matched to a gene: 6. Germline lookup yields CDR1 MDHEN and CDR2 SYDVKM. The CDR3 contains 16 residues. The CDR3 DNA is TGTGCCAGCAGGCCGACTAGCGGGGGGCGTTACAATGAGCAGTTCTTC. Translated: CASRPTSGGRYNEQFF.

This clone came up a few times. The V call is TRBV11-2, the J call TRBJ2-4; a weak D match, TRBD1 (5 bases). V dropped 1 base and J dropped 7 bases, with 14 bases sitting between them. This CDR3 has 15 amino acids. Germline-derived CDR1 and CDR2 are SGHAT and FQNNGV. CDR3 bases: TGTGCCAGCAGCTTAGGTCTAGGGGTACAGAACATTCAGTACTTC. It encodes CASSLGLGVQNIQYF.